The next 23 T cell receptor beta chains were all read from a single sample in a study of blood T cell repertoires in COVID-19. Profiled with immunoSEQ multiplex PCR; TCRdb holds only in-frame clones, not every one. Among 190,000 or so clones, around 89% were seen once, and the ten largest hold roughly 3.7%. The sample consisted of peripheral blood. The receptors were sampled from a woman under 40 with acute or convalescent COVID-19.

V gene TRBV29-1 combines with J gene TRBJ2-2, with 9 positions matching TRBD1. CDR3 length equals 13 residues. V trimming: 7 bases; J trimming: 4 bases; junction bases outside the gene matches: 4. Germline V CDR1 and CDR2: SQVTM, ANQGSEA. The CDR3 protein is CSGGTGTTGELFF. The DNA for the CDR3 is TGCAGCGGGGGGACAGGGACCACCGGGGAGCTGTTTTTT.

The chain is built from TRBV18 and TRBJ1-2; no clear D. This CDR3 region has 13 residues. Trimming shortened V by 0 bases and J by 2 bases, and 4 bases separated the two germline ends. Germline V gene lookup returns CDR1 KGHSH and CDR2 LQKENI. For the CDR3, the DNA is TGTGCCAGCTCACCACCGGGCAACTATGGCTACACCTTC. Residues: CASSPPGNYGYTF.

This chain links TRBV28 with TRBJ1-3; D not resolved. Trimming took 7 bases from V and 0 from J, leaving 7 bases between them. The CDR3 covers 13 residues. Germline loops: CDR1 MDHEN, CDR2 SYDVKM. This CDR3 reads CASMAFSGNTIYF. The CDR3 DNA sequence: TGTGCCAGCATGGCCTTCTCTGGAAACACCATATATTTT.

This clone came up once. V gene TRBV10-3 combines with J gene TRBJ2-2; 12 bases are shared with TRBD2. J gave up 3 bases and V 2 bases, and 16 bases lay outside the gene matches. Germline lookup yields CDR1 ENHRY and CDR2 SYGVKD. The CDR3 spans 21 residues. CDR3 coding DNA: TGTGCCATCAGTGAGCTCCCGGGACTAGCGGGCGCCGGTGTGGACACCGGGGAGCTGTTTTTT. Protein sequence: CAISELPGLAGAGVDTGELFF.

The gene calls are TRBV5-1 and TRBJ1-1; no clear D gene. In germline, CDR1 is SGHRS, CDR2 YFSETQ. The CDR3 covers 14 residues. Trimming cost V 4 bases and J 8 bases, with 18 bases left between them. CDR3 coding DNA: TGCGCCAGCAGCCCCCCGGCCGAGACGGGAGAAGCTTTCTTT. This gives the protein CASSPPAETGEAFF. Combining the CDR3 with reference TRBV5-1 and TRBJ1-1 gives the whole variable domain KAGVTQTPRYLIKTRGQQVTLSCSPISGHRSVSWYQQTPGQGLQFLFEYFSETQRNKGNFPGRFSGRQFSNSRSEMNVSTLELGDSALYLCASSPPAETGEAFFGQGTRLTVV.

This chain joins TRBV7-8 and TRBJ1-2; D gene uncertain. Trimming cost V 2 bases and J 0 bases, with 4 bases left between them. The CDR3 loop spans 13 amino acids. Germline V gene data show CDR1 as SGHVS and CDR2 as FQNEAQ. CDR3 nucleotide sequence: TGTGCCAGCAGCTTACAGGCTAACTATGGCTACACCTTC. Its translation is CASSLQANYGYTF.

CDR3 DNA: TGTGCCAGTAGTATGGTCTGGGGGGGAATGAACACTGAAGCTTTCTTT. It specifies CASSMVWGGMNTEAFF. The chain links TRBV19 to TRBJ1-1, with D perhaps TRBD1 (5 bases). Germline CDR1 and CDR2: LNHDA and SQIVND (reference sequence). V was cut by 3 bases and J by 0 bases, with 14 bases left in between. The length of the CDR3 is 16 residues.

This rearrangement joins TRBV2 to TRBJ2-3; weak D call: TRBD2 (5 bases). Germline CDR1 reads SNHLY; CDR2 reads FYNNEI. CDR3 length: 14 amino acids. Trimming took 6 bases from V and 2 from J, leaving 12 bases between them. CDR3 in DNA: TGTGCCAGCAGGGAGCGGAGCTCCACAGATACGCAGTATTTT. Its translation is CASRERSSTDTQYF.

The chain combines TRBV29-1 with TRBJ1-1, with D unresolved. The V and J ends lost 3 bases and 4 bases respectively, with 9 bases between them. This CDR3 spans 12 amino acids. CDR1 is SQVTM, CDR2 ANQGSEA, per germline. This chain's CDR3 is CSVEGRGTEAFF. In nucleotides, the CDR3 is TGCAGCGTTGAGGGCCGTGGCACTGAAGCTTTCTTT.

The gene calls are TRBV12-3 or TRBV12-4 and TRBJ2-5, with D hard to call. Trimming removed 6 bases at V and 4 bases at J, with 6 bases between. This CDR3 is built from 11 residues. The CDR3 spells CASSLRETQYF. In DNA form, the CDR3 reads TGTGCCAGCAGCCTCCGAGAGACCCAGTACTTC.

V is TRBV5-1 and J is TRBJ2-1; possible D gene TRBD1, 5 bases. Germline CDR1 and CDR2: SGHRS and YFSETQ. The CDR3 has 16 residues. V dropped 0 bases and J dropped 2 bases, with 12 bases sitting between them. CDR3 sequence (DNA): TGCGCCAGCAGCTTGGACAGGTTACCGACCTACAATGAGCAGTTCTTC. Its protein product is CASSLDRLPTYNEQFF.

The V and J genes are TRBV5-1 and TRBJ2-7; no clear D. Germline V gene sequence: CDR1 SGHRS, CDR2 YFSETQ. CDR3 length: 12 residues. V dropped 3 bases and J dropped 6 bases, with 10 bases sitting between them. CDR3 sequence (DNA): TGCGCCAGCAGCTATTATCTGAGCGAGCAGTACTTC. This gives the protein CASSYYLSEQYF. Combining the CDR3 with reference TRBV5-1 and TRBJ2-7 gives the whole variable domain KAGVTQTPRYLIKTRGQQVTLSCSPISGHRSVSWYQQTPGQGLQFLFEYFSETQRNKGNFPGRFSGRQFSNSRSEMNVSTLELGDSALYLCASSYYLSEQYFGPGTRLTVT.

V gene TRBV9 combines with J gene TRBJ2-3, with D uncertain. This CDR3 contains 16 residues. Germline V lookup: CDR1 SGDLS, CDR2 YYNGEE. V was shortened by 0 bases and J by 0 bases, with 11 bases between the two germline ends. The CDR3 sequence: CASSVGAESSTDTQYF. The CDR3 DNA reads TGTGCCAGCAGCGTAGGTGCGGAATCTAGCACAGATACGCAGTATTTT.

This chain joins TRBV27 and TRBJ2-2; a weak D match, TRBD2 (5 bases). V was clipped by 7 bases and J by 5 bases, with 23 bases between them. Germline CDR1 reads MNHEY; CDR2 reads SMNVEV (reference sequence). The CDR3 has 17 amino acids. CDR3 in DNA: TGTGCCAGCAAAGTTACCCGGGCTGGAGGCTTTACCGGGGAGCTGTTTTTT. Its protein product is CASKVTRAGGFTGELFF.

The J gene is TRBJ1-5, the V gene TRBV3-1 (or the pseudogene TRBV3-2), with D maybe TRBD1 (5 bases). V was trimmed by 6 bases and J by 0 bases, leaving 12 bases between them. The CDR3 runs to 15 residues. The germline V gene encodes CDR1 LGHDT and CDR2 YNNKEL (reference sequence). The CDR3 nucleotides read TGTGCCAGCAGTCCTCAGGGTCATAGCAATCAGCCCCAGCATTTT. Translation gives CASSPQGHSNQPQHF.

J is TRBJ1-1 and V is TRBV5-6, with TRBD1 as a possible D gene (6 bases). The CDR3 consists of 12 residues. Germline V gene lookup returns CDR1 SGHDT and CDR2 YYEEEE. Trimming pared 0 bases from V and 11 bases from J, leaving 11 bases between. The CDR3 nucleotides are TGTGCCAGCAGCTTGGTCCAGGGGACGGCTTTCTTT. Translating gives CASSLVQGTAFF.

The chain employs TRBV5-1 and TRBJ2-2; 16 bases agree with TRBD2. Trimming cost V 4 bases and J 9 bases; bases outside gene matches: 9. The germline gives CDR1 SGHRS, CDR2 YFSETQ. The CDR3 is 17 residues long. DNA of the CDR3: TGCGCCAGCAGCCCTCCGGGACTAGCGGGAGGGGCCCGGGAGCTGTTTTTT. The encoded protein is CASSPPGLAGGARELFF.

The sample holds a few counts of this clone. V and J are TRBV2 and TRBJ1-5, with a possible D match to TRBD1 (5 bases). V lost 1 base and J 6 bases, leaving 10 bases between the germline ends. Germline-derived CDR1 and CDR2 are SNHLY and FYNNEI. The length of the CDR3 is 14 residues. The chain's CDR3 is CASSEDRPGQPQHF. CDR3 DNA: TGTGCCAGCAGTGAAGACAGGCCCGGTCAGCCCCAGCATTTT.

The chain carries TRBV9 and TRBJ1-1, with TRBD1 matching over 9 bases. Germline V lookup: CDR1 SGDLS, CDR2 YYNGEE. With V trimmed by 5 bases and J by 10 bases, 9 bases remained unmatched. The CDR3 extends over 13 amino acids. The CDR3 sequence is CASSFTGGAVAFF. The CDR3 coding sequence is TGTGCCAGCAGTTTTACAGGGGGCGCAGTAGCTTTCTTT.

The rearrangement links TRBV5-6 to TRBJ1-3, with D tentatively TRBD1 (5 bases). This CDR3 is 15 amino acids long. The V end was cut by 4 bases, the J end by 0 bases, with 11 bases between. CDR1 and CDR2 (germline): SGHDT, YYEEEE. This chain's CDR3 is CASSPIQGSGNTIYF. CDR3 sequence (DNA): TGTGCCAGCAGCCCAATCCAGGGCTCTGGAAACACCATATATTTT.

The CDR3 region is CASSAHSVNTEAFF. The CDR3 region has the DNA TGTGCCAGCAGCGCCCATAGTGTAAACACTGAAGCTTTCTTT. This sequence joins TRBV6-5 and TRBJ1-1; unclear D gene. The length of the CDR3 is 14 residues. The germline CDR1 and CDR2 sequences are MNHEY and SVGAGI. Trimming removed 6 bases at V and 2 bases at J, with 13 bases between.

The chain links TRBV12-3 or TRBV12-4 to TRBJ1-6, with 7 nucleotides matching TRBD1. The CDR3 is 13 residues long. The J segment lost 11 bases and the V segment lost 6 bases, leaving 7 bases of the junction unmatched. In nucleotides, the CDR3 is TGTGCCAGCAGCGACAGGGTTCGGGCACCCCTCCACTTT. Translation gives CASSDRVRAPLHF.

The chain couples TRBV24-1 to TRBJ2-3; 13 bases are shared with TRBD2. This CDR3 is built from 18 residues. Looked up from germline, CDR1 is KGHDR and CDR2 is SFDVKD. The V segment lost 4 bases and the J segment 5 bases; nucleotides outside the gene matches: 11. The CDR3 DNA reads TGTGCCACCAGTGAGTTCCGGACTAGCGGGAGCGGTGGAGATACGCAGTATTTT. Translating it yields CATSEFRTSGSGGDTQYF.